The entry below gives a single T cell receptor (beta chain) sequence along with its context. The germline CDR1 and CDR2 sequences are LNHNV and YYDKDF (reference sequence). V lost 0 bases to trimming and J lost 7 bases, with 10 bases between them. The CDR3 has 14 amino acids. In the original processing: Amplification of reference gene primers was used by the study to estimate nucleated cell counts. The data were produced by immunoSEQ multiplex PCR, yet TCRdb's version contains in-frame clones alone and is incomplete. V and J calls plus clone size are reproduced from that table; the DNA served to infer D and trimming. Altogether 90,000 to 130,000 clones are present, around 89% being singletons, with the ten largest covering approximately 3.4%. The sample is drawn from a study of blood T cell repertoires in COVID-19. Overall study: From the United States, Italy and Spain came samples of acute and convalescent COVID-19. Sources were T cells, B-cell-depleted T cells, or PBMCs; the material itself was cDNA or gDNA.

V is TRBV15 and J is TRBJ1-3; D unresolved. The clonotype was recovered from a woman aged 50 to 65 with acute or convalescent COVID-19. Sequenced: peripheral blood. The CDR3 DNA is TGTGCCACCAGCAGAGAACTCCGCGGGAACACCATATATTTT. Amino acids: CATSRELRGNTIYF.